Below, 10 T cell receptor beta chains from the same sample are listed, as sequenced in a study of spatial heterogeneity in lung cancer. Time point described: sample taken at primary tumor resection. The antigens of these receptors remain unknown. Findings and limits, study-wide: Higher tumor mutation counts went along with higher counts of expanded intratumoral alpha and beta TCRs.

MiXCR, run by TCRdb on the 5' RACE reads, gives a single entry per CDR3 protein. Among some 16,000 distinct CDR3 sequences, approximately 6.8% were seen once, and the ten largest hold 15% to 20%. The sequences come from lung tumor tissue, collected at surgery. These TCRs come from a female donor with early-stage non-small cell lung cancer.

A note on this clonotype: This may come from a read error, since a much larger clone is one base off. This beta chain represents an off-target read in a library built for alpha chains; its size is of limited meaning. V gene TRBV9 combines with J gene TRBJ2-1; either TRBD1 or TRBD2 may supply D (6 bases each). Germline V gene lookup returns CDR1 SGDLS and CDR2 YYNGEE. CDR3 length: 15 amino acids. The V end lost 4 bases, the J end lost 7 bases, and 18 bases lay between the germline ends. In DNA, the CDR3 is TGTGCCAGCAGCTTCCGGGCAGGGGCGGGAAATGAGCAGTTCTTC. Its protein product is CASSFRAGAGNEQFF.

This clonotype was picked up many times. Since the library was made to target alpha chains, this beta chain is a stray read and its abundance is not meaningful. This chain links TRBV28 with TRBJ2-3; D is ambiguous. Germline V gene sequence: CDR1 MDHEN, CDR2 SYDVKM. The CDR3 runs to 15 residues. Trimming took off 4 bases at V and 1 base at J, with 12 bases between the two ends. The CDR3 here is CASSSSRRGTDTQYF. The CDR3, as DNA: TGTGCCAGCAGTTCCTCACGTCGGGGCACAGATACGCAGTATTTT.

This clonotype has ten or more counts. For a library built for alpha chains, this beta chain is a stray read; little rests on its size. The chain employs TRBV9 and TRBJ2-3; tentatively, D is TRBD2 (6 bases). V was pared by 0 bases and J by 4 bases, with 9 bases between. Per the germline V gene, CDR1 is SGDLS and CDR2 is YYNGEE. The CDR3 runs 14 residues. DNA of the CDR3: TGTGCCAGCAGCGTAGTGGGAGGAGCAGATACGCAGTATTTT. It encodes CASSVVGGADTQYF.

At least ten counts were recorded for this clonotype. Being off target in a library aimed at alpha chains, this beta chain has a size of little meaning. V gene TRBV4-2 combines with J gene TRBJ1-5; D is perhaps TRBD1 (5 bases). Germline loops: CDR1 LGHNA, CDR2 YNFKEQ. This CDR3 has 14 amino acids. Trimming removed 0 bases at V and 6 bases at J, with 9 bases between. In nucleotides, the CDR3 is TGTGCCAGCAGCCAAGAAACAGGCGCTCAGCCCCAGCATTTT. It yields the protein CASSQETGAQPQHF.

This clonotype was observed many times. This beta chain is a stray read from a library made for alpha chains; its abundance is not meaningful. This chain links TRBV7-2 with TRBJ2-1; 7 bases map to TRBD1. V dropped 4 bases and J dropped 6; count of bases not matched to a gene: 3. The CDR3 is 13 residues long. Germline V gene lookup returns CDR1 SGHTA and CDR2 FQGNSA. DNA for the CDR3: TGTGCCAGCAGCTGGGGACAGTTCAATGAGCAGTTCTTC. Its protein is CASSWGQFNEQFF.

As regards this clonotype: Since it is a stray read in a library aimed at alpha chains, this beta chain has a size that is not meaningful. The CDR3 DNA reads TGCAGCCCTCCCGGGACTAGATCCTTTTTCACAGATACGCAGTATTTT. This encodes CSPPGTRSFFTDTQYF. J is TRBJ2-3 and V is TRBV29-1; TRBD2 agrees at 8 bases. Unmatched junction bases numbered 15, after V lost 8 bases and J lost 2 bases. The CDR3 has 16 residues. From germline, CDR1 is SQVTM and CDR2 ANQGSEA.

Sample share makes this clonotype medium-sized. An end of the junction differs from the germline gene, which may be a read error. The library was built for alpha chains, so this beta chain is an off-target read and its size means little. The chain uses TRBV3-1 and TRBJ1-6; D not certain. CDR1 is LGHDT, CDR2 YNNKEL, per germline (reference sequence). There are 13 residues in the CDR3. In nucleotides, the CDR3 is TGTGCCAGCAGCGAAGATGCAAATTCACCCCTCCACTTT. Amino acids: CASSEDANSPLHF.

This clonotype was detected a few times. This beta chain is an unintended read in a library built for alpha chains; its size means little. This chain connects TRBV9 to TRBJ2-5; 8 nucleotides align to TRBD2. The CDR3 totals 14 residues. The trim removed 4 bases at V and 1 base at J, leaving 3 bases unmatched. Germline V CDR1 and CDR2: SGDLS, YYNGEE. The CDR3 bases are TGTGCCAGCAGCACCGGACTAGCCCAAGAGACCCAGTACTTC. Its protein is CASSTGLAQETQYF. The full variable domain, rest sourced from reference TRBV9 and TRBJ2-5, is DSGVTQTPKHLITATGQRVTLRCSPRSGDLSVYWYQQSLDQGLQFLIQYYNGEERAKGNILERFSAQQFPDLHSELNLSSLELGDSALYFCASSTGLAQETQYFGPGTRLLVL.

This clonotype was seen repeatedly, ten times or more. The library was prepared for alpha chains; this beta chain is a stray read, so its frequency means little. The genes are TRBV7-8 and TRBJ1-2; the D gene is possibly TRBD1 (6 bases). CDR1 SGHVS and CDR2 FQNEAQ come from the germline V gene. The V and J ends lost 4 bases and 6 bases respectively, with 12 bases between them. The CDR3 loop spans 13 amino acids. CDR3 region: CASSYQGKDGYTF. The CDR3 DNA reads TGTGCCAGCAGCTACCAGGGGAAAGATGGCTACACCTTC.

The table lists this clonotype with a few counts. This beta chain is an off-target read within a library intended for alpha chains, so its frequency means little. The chain has TRBV9 and TRBJ2-3, with 12 bases identical to TRBD2. Germline values: CDR1 SGDLS, CDR2 YYNGEE. This CDR3 spans 17 amino acids. The J segment lost 7 bases and the V segment lost 2 bases, leaving 11 bases of the junction unmatched. The CDR3 sequence: CASSVPATSGGLNTQYF. The CDR3 bases are TGTGCCAGCAGCGTCCCCGCGACTAGCGGGGGATTGAATACGCAGTATTTT.